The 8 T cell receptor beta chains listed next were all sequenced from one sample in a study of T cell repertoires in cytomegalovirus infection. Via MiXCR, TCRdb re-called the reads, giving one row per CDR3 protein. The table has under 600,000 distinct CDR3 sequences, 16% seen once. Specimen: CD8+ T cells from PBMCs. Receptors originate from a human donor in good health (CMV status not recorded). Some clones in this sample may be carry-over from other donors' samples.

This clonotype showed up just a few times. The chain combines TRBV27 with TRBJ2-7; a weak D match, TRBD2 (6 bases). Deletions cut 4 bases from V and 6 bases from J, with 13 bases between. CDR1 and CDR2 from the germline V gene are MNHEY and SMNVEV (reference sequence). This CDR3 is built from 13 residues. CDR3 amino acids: CASSSLLGGEQYF. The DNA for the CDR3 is TGTGCCAGCAGTTCCCTCCTCGGGGGCGAGCAGTACTTC.

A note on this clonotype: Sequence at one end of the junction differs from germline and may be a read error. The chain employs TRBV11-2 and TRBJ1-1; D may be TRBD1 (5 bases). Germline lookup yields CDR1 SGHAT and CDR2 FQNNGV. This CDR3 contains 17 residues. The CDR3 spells CSRSLNARAGRGAEAFF. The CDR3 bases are TGTTCCAGAAGCTTAAACGCTCGGGCAGGGAGAGGGGCTGAAGCTTTCTTT.

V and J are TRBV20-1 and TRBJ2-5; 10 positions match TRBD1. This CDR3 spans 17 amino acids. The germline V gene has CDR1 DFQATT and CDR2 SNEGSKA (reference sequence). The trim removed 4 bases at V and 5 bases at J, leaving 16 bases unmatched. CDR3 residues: CSATHDEGQGFGETQYF. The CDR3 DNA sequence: TGCAGTGCTACCCACGATGAGGGACAGGGGTTCGGGGAGACCCAGTACTTC.

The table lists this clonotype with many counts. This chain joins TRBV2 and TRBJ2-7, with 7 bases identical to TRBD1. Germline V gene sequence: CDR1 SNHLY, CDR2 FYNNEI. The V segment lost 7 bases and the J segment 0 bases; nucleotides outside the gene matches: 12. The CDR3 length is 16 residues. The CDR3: CASIKNTGVHSYEQYF. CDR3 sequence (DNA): TGTGCCAGCATTAAAAACACAGGGGTCCACTCCTACGAGCAGTACTTC.

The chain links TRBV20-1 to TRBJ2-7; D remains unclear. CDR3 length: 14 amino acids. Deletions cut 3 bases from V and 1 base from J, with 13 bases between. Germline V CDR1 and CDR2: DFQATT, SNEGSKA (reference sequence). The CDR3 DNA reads TGCAGTGCTAGTGGTCCGGAAATTTCCTACGAGCAGTACTTC. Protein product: CSASGPEISYEQYF.

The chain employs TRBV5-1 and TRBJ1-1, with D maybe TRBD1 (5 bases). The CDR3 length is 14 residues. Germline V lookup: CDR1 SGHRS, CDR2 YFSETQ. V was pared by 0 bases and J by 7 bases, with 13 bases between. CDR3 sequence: CASSLGQRAGEAFF. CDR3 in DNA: TGCGCCAGCAGCTTGGGACAGAGGGCGGGTGAAGCTTTCTTT.

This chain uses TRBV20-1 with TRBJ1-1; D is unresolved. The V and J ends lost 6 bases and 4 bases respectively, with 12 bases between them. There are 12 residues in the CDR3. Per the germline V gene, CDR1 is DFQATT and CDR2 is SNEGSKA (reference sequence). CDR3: CSAPSPGTEAFF. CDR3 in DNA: TGCAGTGCGCCGTCCCCGGGCACTGAAGCTTTCTTT.

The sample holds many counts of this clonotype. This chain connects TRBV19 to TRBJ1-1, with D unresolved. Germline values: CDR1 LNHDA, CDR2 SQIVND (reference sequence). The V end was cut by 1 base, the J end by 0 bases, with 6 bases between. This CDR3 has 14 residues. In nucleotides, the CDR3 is TGTGCCAGTAGTATAGGGAGGCTGAACACTGAAGCTTTCTTT. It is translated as CASSIGRLNTEAFF.